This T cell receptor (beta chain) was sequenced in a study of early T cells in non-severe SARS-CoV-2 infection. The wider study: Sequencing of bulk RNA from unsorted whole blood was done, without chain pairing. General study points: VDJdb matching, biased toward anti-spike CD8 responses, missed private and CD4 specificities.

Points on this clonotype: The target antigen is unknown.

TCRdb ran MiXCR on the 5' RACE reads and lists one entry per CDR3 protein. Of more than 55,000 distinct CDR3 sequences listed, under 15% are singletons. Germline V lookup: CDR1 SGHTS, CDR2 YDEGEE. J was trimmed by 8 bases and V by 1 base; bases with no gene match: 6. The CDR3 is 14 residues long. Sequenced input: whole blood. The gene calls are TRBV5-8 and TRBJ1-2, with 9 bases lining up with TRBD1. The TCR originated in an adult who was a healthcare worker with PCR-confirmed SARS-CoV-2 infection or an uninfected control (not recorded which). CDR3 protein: CASSLLGQGRGYTF. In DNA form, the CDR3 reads TGTGCCAGCAGCTTGTTGGGACAGGGCAGGGGCTACACCTTC. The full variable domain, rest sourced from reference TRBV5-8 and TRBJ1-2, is EAGVTQSPTHLIKTRGQQATLRCSPISGHTSVYWYQQALGLGLQFLLWYDEGEERNRGNFPPRFSGRQFPNYSSELNVNALELEDSALYLCASSLLGQGRGYTFGSGTRLTVV.